The 16 T cell receptor beta chains in this list originate from one sample, sequenced in a study of CD4 T cells in relation to SARS-CoV-2 and coronaviruses listed by TCRdb under 2021. The antigens of these receptors remain unknown. Libraries came from the immunoSEQ multiplex PCR assay. The source is immuneACCESS, and TCRdb retained only in-frame sequences with V and J called. Part of the clones is not carried over; for the studies checked, unresolved V genes explain less than half of this, and the remainder is unexplained. Across this sample there are about 37,000 clones, with 82% seen only once. 3.5% to 5.5% of the sample lies in the top ten. The sequencing input was naive CD4+ T cells from PBMCs, cultured in vitro. The sample's cell subset or site, from its label and the paper: naive CD4+ T cells isolated by negative enrichment. The receptors were gathered from an adult with COVID-19.

The rearrangement links TRBV18 to TRBJ2-1; 11 bases agree with TRBD2. The CDR3 runs to 20 residues. The V gene end was trimmed by 1 base and the J gene end by 0 bases; junction bases not matched to a gene: 11. From germline, CDR1 is KGHSH and CDR2 LQKENI. The CDR3 spells CASSPRGLAEPGGSYNEQFF. CDR3 DNA sequence: TGTGCCAGCTCACCACGGGGACTAGCGGAGCCCGGTGGCTCCTACAATGAGCAGTTCTTC. Drawing the rest from reference TRBV18 and TRBJ2-1, the complete variable domain is NAGVMQNPRHLVRRRGQEARLRCSPMKGHSHVYWYRQLPEEGLKFMVYLQKENIIDESGMPKERFSAEFPKEGPSILRIQQVVRGDSAAYFCASSPRGLAEPGGSYNEQFFGPGTRLTVL.

This clone has just a few counts. This chain uses TRBV19 with TRBJ1-1; the D is unclear. Between the trimmed V and J ends, which lost 4 bases and 5 bases, there was a span of 20 bases. Germline CDR1 LNHDA, CDR2 SQIVND (reference sequence). CDR3 length: 16 amino acids. CDR3 DNA: TGTGCCAGTAGTAGGGCGCGGGGAGCGAAGGGAACTGAAGCTTTCTTT. Protein sequence: CASSRARGAKGTEAFF.

The V gene is TRBV11-2, the J gene TRBJ2-3; 8 nucleotides line up with TRBD2. This CDR3 spans 14 amino acids. The germline V gene encodes CDR1 SGHAT and CDR2 FQNNGV. J was trimmed by 6 bases and V by 0 bases; bases with no gene match: 2. CDR3 sequence (DNA): TGTGCCAGCAGCTTAGAAGCGGGAGCGGATACGCAGTATTTT. This translates into CASSLEAGADTQYF.

The chain carries TRBV5-1 and TRBJ2-1, with a weak D call TRBD2 (7 bases). V lost 4 bases and J lost 6, with 17 bases in between. CDR1 SGHRS and CDR2 YFSETQ come from the germline V gene. This CDR3 spans 15 amino acids. The DNA for the CDR3 is TGCGCCAGCAGCGTGGGTCCTAGGGGGGGCAATGAGCAGTTCTTC. It codes for CASSVGPRGGNEQFF. Full variable domain (outside the CDR3, taken from reference TRBV5-1 and TRBJ2-1): KAGVTQTPRYLIKTRGQQVTLSCSPISGHRSVSWYQQTPGQGLQFLFEYFSETQRNKGNFPGRFSGRQFSNSRSEMNVSTLELGDSALYLCASSVGPRGGNEQFFGPGTRLTVL.

This chain uses TRBV25-1 with TRBJ2-5, with 9 bases identical to TRBD2. Per the germline V gene, CDR1 is MGHDK and CDR2 is SYGVNS. Germline trimming cut 2 bases from V and 5 bases from J; bases unmatched to any gene: 9. The CDR3 sequence is 16 residues long. The CDR3 here is CASSEGLSGSFETQYF. The CDR3 region has the DNA TGTGCCAGCAGTGAAGGTCTTAGCGGGAGTTTTGAGACCCAGTACTTC.

The genes are TRBV23-1 and TRBJ2-7; 10 bases agree with TRBD1. TRBV23-1 is identified as an open reading frame with a role that is uncertain. The CDR3 is made up of 16 amino acids. J was trimmed by 5 bases and V by 0 bases; bases with no gene match: 7. CDR3 DNA: TGCGCCAGCAGTCAATCCGCGACAGGGGGCAGCCACGAGCAGTACTTC. It yields the protein CASSQSATGGSHEQYF.

This chain links TRBV6-5 with TRBJ2-2, with a weak D call TRBD1 (6 bases). The V and J ends lost 2 bases and 7 bases respectively, with 11 bases between them. CDR3 length: 14 residues. The V gene's germline CDR1 is MNHEY and CDR2 SVGAGI. This CDR3 reads CASSYQGLSGELFF. In nucleotides, the CDR3 is TGTGCCAGCAGTTACCAGGGGCTCAGCGGGGAGCTGTTTTTT.

The chain is built from TRBV9 and TRBJ1-1; D gene unclear. Germline values: CDR1 SGDLS, CDR2 YYNGEE. Deletions cut 2 bases from V and 1 base from J, with 6 bases between. This CDR3 is built from 13 residues. The chain's CDR3 is CASSVMGNTEAFF. CDR3 bases: TGTGCCAGCAGCGTCATGGGGAACACTGAAGCTTTCTTT.

The rearrangement uses TRBV7-9 and TRBJ1-4; D might be TRBD1 (5 bases). CDR3 size: 13 residues. The germline V gene has CDR1 SEHNR and CDR2 FQNEAQ (reference sequence). Trimming removed 5 bases from V and 3 bases from J, with 7 bases in between. The CDR3 DNA sequence: TGTGCCAGCAGCAGGGACCCTAATGAAAAACTGTTTTTT. Residues: CASSRDPNEKLFF.

This sequence joins TRBV6-5 and TRBJ1-2, with D possibly matching TRBD1 (6 bases). The CDR3 is 15 amino acids. Between the trimmed V and J ends, which lost 4 bases and 4 bases, there was a span of 16 bases. The germline V gene has CDR1 MNHEY and CDR2 SVGAGI. Here the CDR3 reads CASSSETGKIYGYTF. CDR3 in DNA: TGTGCCAGCAGTTCTGAGACAGGCAAAATCTATGGCTACACCTTC.

This chain joins TRBV4-1 and TRBJ2-3; 7 bases match TRBD1. The ends lost 3 bases at V and 2 bases at J; junction bases unmatched: 5. This CDR3 has 15 residues. Germline loops: CDR1 MGHRA, CDR2 YSYEKL. CDR3 coding DNA: TGCGCCAGCAGCCAGGCCGGGACAGTCACAGATACGCAGTATTTT. Protein product: CASSQAGTVTDTQYF.

This sequence joins TRBV19 and TRBJ2-7; 14 bases align to TRBD2. The trim removed 3 bases at V and 5 bases at J, leaving 3 bases unmatched. There are 15 residues in the CDR3. Per germline, CDR1 LNHDA and CDR2 SQIVND (reference sequence). The CDR3 is CASSILTSGRDEQYF. In nucleotides, the CDR3 is TGTGCCAGTAGTATTTTGACTAGCGGGAGGGACGAGCAGTACTTC.

The chain employs TRBV29-1 and TRBJ1-2, with D possibly TRBD1 on 5 matching bases. V was pared by 4 bases and J by 4 bases, with 19 bases between. This CDR3 has 15 amino acids. The germline V gene encodes CDR1 SQVTM and CDR2 ANQGSEA. The CDR3 loop reads CSVVAGGEGVYGYTF. The CDR3 bases are TGCAGCGTTGTGGCCGGCGGGGAAGGGGTCTATGGCTACACCTTC.

This chain connects TRBV7-9 to TRBJ2-2; possibly TRBD1 or TRBD2 for D (5 bases each). Germline V gene data show CDR1 as SEHNR and CDR2 as FQNEAQ (reference sequence). The CDR3 runs to 15 residues. Trimming stripped 1 base from V and 3 bases from J, with 9 bases between. This CDR3 is CASSLGGDHTGELFF. DNA of the CDR3: TGTGCCAGCAGCTTAGGTGGGGACCACACCGGGGAGCTGTTTTTT.

This chain uses TRBV5-4 with TRBJ2-4; 11 positions agree with TRBD2. The CDR3 consists of 16 residues. Germline lookup yields CDR1 SGHNT and CDR2 YYREEE (reference sequence). V dropped 5 bases and J dropped 6; count of bases not matched to a gene: 10. Here the CDR3 reads CASSKVAGGPGNIQYF. The CDR3 DNA reads as TGTGCCAGCAGTAAAGTAGCGGGAGGGCCCGGAAACATTCAGTACTTC.

This chain connects TRBV28 to TRBJ2-1, with D perhaps assigned TRBD1 or TRBD2 (5 bases each). This CDR3 comprises 15 residues. Per germline, CDR1 MDHEN and CDR2 SYDVKM. Trimming removed 6 bases from V and 0 bases from J, with 12 bases in between. The CDR3 here is CASRLGRVSYNEQFF. For the CDR3, the DNA is TGTGCCAGCAGGCTGGGGCGGGTCTCCTACAATGAGCAGTTCTTC.